The 19 T cell receptor beta chains listed next were all sequenced from one sample in a study of blood T cells in healthy people across ages. Sample-barcoded 5' priming and a J-beta primer mix drove a second PCR of about 6 to 12 cycles. TCRdb itself ran the 5' RACE reads through MiXCR, one entry per CDR3 protein. There are about 640,000 distinct CDR3 sequences in the sample; around 54% occur only once, and around 37% lies in the top ten. Sequenced material: blood. Source of these receptors: a man between 60 and 75 years old in good health.

The rearrangement joins TRBV2 to TRBJ1-4; TRBD1 agrees at 7 bases. The length of the CDR3 is 18 residues. Germline CDR1 is SNHLY and CDR2 is FYNNEI. Germline trimming cut 3 bases from V and 0 bases from J; bases unmatched to any gene: 10. The CDR3 DNA reads TGTGCCAGCAGTGATGTCCCGGGGACAGCCCCAACTAATGAAAAACTGTTTTTT. This translates into CASSDVPGTAPTNEKLFF.

This clonotype was found a few times. The chain couples TRBV10-3 to TRBJ1-5; unclear D gene. Trimming stripped 5 bases from V and 1 base from J, with 15 bases between. CDR1 is ENHRY and CDR2 is SYGVKD in the germline V gene. The CDR3 covers 16 residues. This chain's CDR3 is CAISRGSDRSNQPQHF. The DNA of the CDR3 is TGTGCCATCAGTCGTGGGTCAGATAGGAGCAATCAGCCCCAGCATTTT.

The rearrangement uses TRBV7-9 and TRBJ1-2; no firm D call. V dropped 4 bases and J dropped 8 bases, with 11 bases sitting between them. Germline values: CDR1 SEHNR, CDR2 FQNEAQ (reference sequence). This CDR3 comprises 12 residues. The CDR3 bases are TGTGCCAGCAGCTCCGGTATCCGAGGCTACACCTTC. Its translation is CASSSGIRGYTF.

This clonotype was recorded a few times. The chain uses TRBV13 and TRBJ2-7; D is possibly TRBD2 (5 bases). The CDR3 extends over 14 amino acids. Germline V lookup: CDR1 PRHDT, CDR2 FYEKMQ (reference sequence). Trimming stripped 3 bases from V and 0 bases from J, with 9 bases between. In nucleotides, the CDR3 is TGTGCCAGCAGCTTGCGGGCACTCTCCTACGAGCAGTACTTC. It specifies CASSLRALSYEQYF. The full variable domain, rest sourced from reference TRBV13 and TRBJ2-7, is AAGVIQSPRHLIKEKRETATLKCYPIPRHDTVYWYQQGPGQDPQFLISFYEKMQSDKGSIPDRFSAQQFSDYHSELNMSSLELGDSALYFCASSLRALSYEQYFGPGTRLTVT.

This clonotype was counted a few times. CDR3 in amino acids: CASRSTGGSYEQYF. The DNA for the CDR3 is TGTGCCAGCAGGTCGACAGGGGGTTCCTACGAGCAGTACTTC. V is TRBV12-3 or TRBV12-4 and J is TRBJ2-4; 9 bases line up with TRBD1. The J call may be wrong; the DNA end is better matched by TRBJ2-7. This CDR3 is 14 amino acids long.

The chain combines TRBV10-3 with TRBJ2-7, with D unresolved. The V and J ends lost 7 bases and 4 bases respectively, with 14 bases between them. Looked up from germline, CDR1 is ENHRY and CDR2 is SYGVKD. The CDR3 runs to 13 residues. The CDR3 bases are TGTGCCATCACTGAAGGACCGGAGTACGAGCAGTACTTC. Encoded protein: CAITEGPEYEQYF.

This clonotype has a count of ten or more. This chain links TRBV29-1 with TRBJ2-7; no definite D call. TRBJ2-5 matches the DNA end more closely, so the J call is doubtful. CDR1 and CDR2 from the germline V gene are SQVTM and ANQGSEA. The CDR3 runs 11 residues. DNA for the CDR3: TGCAGCGTTGACACCTCCCAGACCCAGTACTTC. Amino acid sequence: CSVDTSQTQYF.

V usage is TRBV28 and J usage is TRBJ2-4; D is uncertain. The J call is doubtful: the DNA matches TRBJ2-5 better. CDR3 length equals 14 residues. Germline lookup yields CDR1 MDHEN and CDR2 SYDVKM. CDR3 region: CASRTPWLQETQYF. CDR3 in DNA: TGTGCCAGCAGAACCCCTTGGCTGCAAGAGACCCAGTACTTC.

This clonotype has a handful of counts. The chain carries TRBV27 and TRBJ2-1; 7 bases are a match to TRBD2. The germline V gene has CDR1 MNHEY and CDR2 SMNVEV (reference sequence). The CDR3 sequence is 15 residues long. With 10 bases clipped from V and 0 bases from J, the junction kept 9 bases outside the gene matches. In DNA, the CDR3 is TGTGCCACCAAGCTAGGCGGGAGCTCCTACAATGAGCAGTTCTTC. The encoded protein is CATKLGGSSYNEQFF.

The chain recombines TRBV20-1 with TRBJ2-7, with 8 bases matching TRBD2. From germline, CDR1 is DFQATT and CDR2 SNEGSKA (reference sequence). The CDR3 covers 14 residues. V dropped 1 base and J dropped 7; count of bases not matched to a gene: 9. The CDR3 loop reads CSARGEAGEEEQYF. As DNA, the CDR3 is TGCAGTGCTAGAGGGGAAGCGGGGGAGGAGGAGCAGTACTTC.

V is TRBV2 and J is TRBJ2-7; D is possibly TRBD2 (6 bases). There are 10 residues in the CDR3. CDR1 SNHLY and CDR2 FYNNEI come from the germline V gene. Trimming took off 11 bases at V and 8 bases at J, with 13 bases between the two ends. CDR3 in DNA: TGTGCCGTCGGGAGCTCACAGCAGTACTTC. Its translation: CAVGSSQQYF.

V gene TRBV5-1 combines with J gene TRBJ1-1; no firm D call. The V end was cut by 4 bases, the J end by 0 bases, with 7 bases between. The germline gives CDR1 SGHRS, CDR2 YFSETQ. The CDR3 is 13 amino acids. In nucleotides, the CDR3 is TGCGCCAGCAGCAAGGCCTTGAACACTGAAGCTTTCTTT. Encoded protein: CASSKALNTEAFF.

The gene calls are TRBV20-1 and TRBJ2-7, with a possible D match to TRBD1 (6 bases). The CDR3 length is 14 residues. Trimming cost V 3 bases and J 3 bases, with 15 bases left between them. Germline-derived CDR1 and CDR2 are DFQATT and SNEGSKA (reference sequence). Here the CDR3 reads CSASPITGLYEQYF. DNA of the CDR3: TGCAGTGCTAGTCCAATCACAGGGCTCTACGAGCAGTACTTC.

At least ten counts were recorded for this clonotype. This chain links TRBV7-2 with TRBJ2-5; D might be TRBD2 (6 bases). Looked up from germline, CDR1 is SGHTA and CDR2 is FQGNSA. V lost 4 bases to trimming and J lost 2 bases, with 14 bases between them. The CDR3 extends over 15 amino acids. In nucleotides, the CDR3 is TGTGCCAGCAGCTCCCTGCGGGGACCTCAAGAGACCCAGTACTTC. Translated, it gives CASSSLRGPQETQYF.

In this sample, this clonotype turned up once. The gene calls are TRBV5-1 and TRBJ1-5, with TRBD1 as a possible D gene (6 bases). Germline V lookup: CDR1 SGHRS, CDR2 YFSETQ. Deletions cut 4 bases from V and 4 bases from J, with 15 bases between. CDR3 length: 15 residues. The chain's CDR3 is CASSATPGVNQPQHF. CDR3 coding DNA: TGCGCCAGCAGCGCAACCCCAGGGGTAAATCAGCCCCAGCATTTT.

This chain connects TRBV29-1 to TRBJ2-1; D is perhaps TRBD1 (6 bases). Germline V gene sequence: CDR1 SQVTM, CDR2 ANQGSEA. V was cut by 4 bases and J by 7 bases, with 17 bases left in between. The CDR3 is made up of 14 amino acids. The CDR3 spells CSVGVSRGWNEQFF. CDR3 DNA: TGCAGCGTTGGGGTTTCCAGGGGTTGGAATGAGCAGTTCTTC.

This chain joins TRBV11-3 and TRBJ2-5; D is uncertain. The CDR3 totals 13 residues. The V and J ends lost 5 bases and 3 bases respectively, with 10 bases between them. Germline V lookup: CDR1 SGHNT, CDR2 YENEEA. CDR3 bases: TGTGCCAGCAGCCCCCAGTCCGAAGAGACCCAGTACTTC. This gives the protein CASSPQSEETQYF. Drawing the rest from reference TRBV11-3 and TRBJ2-5, the complete variable domain is EAGVVQSPRYKIIEKKQPVAFWCNPISGHNTLYWYLQNLGQGPELLIRYENEEAVDDSQLPKDRFSAERLKGVDSTLKIQPAELGDSAVYLCASSPQSEETQYFGPGTRLLVL.

The CDR3 region has the DNA TGCAGTGCTAGAGTCCCGCCCGGGACTAGCGGGCCTCTGAGCACAGATACGCAGTATTTT. This codes for CSARVPPGTSGPLSTDTQYF. This sequence joins TRBV20-1 and TRBJ2-3, with 12 bases lining up with TRBD2. The CDR3 sequence is 20 residues long. V gave up 1 base and J gave up 0 bases; unmatched junction bases: 14. The V gene's germline CDR1 is DFQATT and CDR2 SNEGSKA (reference sequence).

The gene calls are TRBV28 and TRBJ2-3; TRBD1 matches 10 bases. The J segment lost 7 bases and the V segment lost 1 base, leaving 11 bases of the junction unmatched. Germline V gives CDR1 MDHEN, CDR2 SYDVKM. The CDR3 sequence is 17 residues long. The CDR3 coding sequence is TGTGCCAGCAGTTTATACTCCGGACAGGGGGGGAGATATACGCAGTATTTT. This sequence encodes CASSLYSGQGGRYTQYF.